This T cell receptor beta chain was found in a study of T cells in Graves' hyperthyroidism and ophthalmopathy. Whole-study findings and limits: The model's output predicted ophthalmopathy at a median of about 6.5 months prior to onset.

A word on this clonotype: Its antigen is not identified.

The germline V gene has CDR1 MDHEN and CDR2 SYDVKM. The ends were cut back, 6 bases at V and 0 bases at J, with 24 bases in the middle. CDR3 size: 18 residues. The CDR3 regions of TCR beta were amplified from RNA transcripts. With the HTBI primer set, the TCR CDR3 went through a first round of RT-PCR. TCRdb ran MiXCR on the multiplex PCR reads and lists one entry per CDR3 protein. Among roughly 500,000 distinct CDR3 sequences listed, 22% were seen once. Uncontrolled infection, other autoimmune disease, pregnancy or lactation led to exclusion. Diagnosing involved the use of clinical symptoms, serum thyroxine and TRAb, thyroid ultrasound and orbital computed tomography.

The receptor comes from a woman between 65 and 79 years old with Graves' ophthalmopathy. The V and J genes are TRBV28 and TRBJ2-7, with TRBD1 as a possible D gene (6 bases). Sequenced: blood. The CDR3 DNA sequence: TGTGCCAGCAGCCAAGGAGTCCCTGGGGGCCGGGCCTCCTACGAGCAGTACTTC. Translating gives CASSQGVPGGRASYEQYF.